Listed below are T cell receptor beta chains from one sample, sequenced in a study of T cell changes during pregnancy in multiple sclerosis. Assay: immunoSEQ multiplex PCR; the TCRdb copy retains only in-frame clones and omits some. The table includes about 69,000 clones, roughly 90% detected once. This sample comprised CD4+ T cells from peripheral blood mononuclear cells, obtained in the third trimester of pregnancy. The receptors come from a female donor in good health, enrolled as a control in a pregnancy study. CDR3s include the opening cysteine and the closing phenylalanine or tryptophan. The order of the fields is CDR3 protein, CDR3 DNA, J gene, V gene, D gene, clone size. The D gene is left open where the match is weak. Expanded clones get a size class; other rows say once, few or many, or leave the size out.

CDR3: CASSVALGTGSYEQYF
DNA: TGTGCCAGCAGCGTAGCTTTGGGCACAGGGTCCTACGAGCAGTACTTC
J: TRBJ2-7
V: TRBV9
D: .
size: .

CDR3: CASSYSKEVNTGELFF
DNA: TGTGCCAGCAGTTACTCGAAGGAGGTTAACACCGGGGAGCTGTTTTTT
J: TRBJ2-2
V: TRBV6-6
D: .
size: .

CDR3: CASSHDRGLNEQFF
DNA: TGCGCCAGCAGCCACGACAGGGGGCTGAATGAGCAGTTCTTC
J: TRBJ2-1
V: TRBV4-3
D: TRBD1
size: once

CDR3: CASSGSRNEQFF
DNA: TGCGCCAGCAGCGGGAGTCGTAATGAGCAGTTCTTC
J: TRBJ2-1
V: TRBV5-1
D: .
size: .

CDR3: CASSLAGGNTQYF
DNA: TGTGCCAGCAGCTTGGCGGGGGGAAATACGCAGTATTTT
J: TRBJ2-3
V: TRBV5-6
D: TRBD2
size: .

CDR3: CASSLVGLQGVDEKLFF
DNA: TGTGCCAGCAGCTTAGTGGGGCTACAGGGTGTAGATGAAAAACTGTTTTTT
J: TRBJ1-4
V: TRBV11-2
D: .
size: .

CDR3: CASSTRGVTPETQYF
DNA: TGTGCCAGTAGTACGCGTGGAGTAACCCCAGAGACCCAGTACTTC
J: TRBJ2-5
V: TRBV19
D: .
size: .

CDR3: CASSQRENTEAFF
DNA: TGTGCCAGCAGTCAAAGAGAGAACACTGAAGCTTTCTTT
J: TRBJ1-1
V: TRBV6-5
D: .
size: .

CDR3: CASSLEVWGQGYGYTF
DNA: TGTGCCAGCAGCTTAGAGGTGTGGGGACAGGGGTATGGCTACACCTTC
J: TRBJ1-2
V: TRBV7-2
D: TRBD1
size: .

CDR3: CASSQGVTGTGRKNIQYF
DNA: TGCGCCAGCAGCCAAGGAGTGACTGGGACAGGGCGCAAAAACATTCAGTACTTC
J: TRBJ2-4
V: TRBV4-3
D: TRBD1
size: .

CDR3: CASSLLSSGGADTQYF
DNA: TGTGCCAGCAGCTTATTGTCTAGCGGGGGGGCGGATACGCAGTATTTT
J: TRBJ2-3
V: TRBV7-2
D: TRBD2
size: .

CDR3: CASSQDRAGGNSPLHF
DNA: TGCGCCAGCAGCCAAGATCGGGCAGGGGGAAATTCACCCCTCCACTTT
J: TRBJ1-6
V: TRBV4-3
D: TRBD1
size: .

CDR3: CAWKSDRGYEQYF
DNA: TGTGCCTGGAAGAGCGACAGGGGGTACGAGCAGTACTTC
J: TRBJ2-7
V: TRBV30
D: TRBD1
size: .

CDR3: CAWSVSLYYEQYF
DNA: TGTGCCTGGAGTGTAAGTCTATACTACGAGCAGTACTTC
J: TRBJ2-7
V: TRBV30
D: .
size: .

CDR3: CACTGFRAGNTIYF
DNA: TGTGCCTGCACCGGGTTCCGCGCGGGAAACACCATATATTTT
J: TRBJ1-3
V: TRBV30
D: .
size: .

CDR3: CASSQGQPGGELFF
DNA: TGTGCCAGCAGCCAAGGACAGCCGGGCGGGGAGCTGTTTTTT
J: TRBJ2-2
V: TRBV14
D: .
size: .

CDR3: CASSIEGNTRRGYTF
DNA: TGTGCCAGTAGTATAGAGGGTAACACTCGGAGGGGCTACACCTTC
J: TRBJ1-2
V: TRBV19
D: .
size: .